This passage covers 23 T cell receptor beta chains from one sample sequenced in a study of T cell responses to AZD1222 COVID-19 vaccine. Data came from immunoSEQ multiplex PCR; TCRdb stores just in-frame clones and leaves some out. Seen here are about 85,000 clones, over 85% observed once, and the top ten hold around 2.2%. Sequencing was performed on peripheral blood, taken on day 0 of AZD1222 vaccination. Receptors were obtained from an adult in good health.

This rearrangement joins TRBV6-6 to TRBJ2-7; tentative D call: TRBD1 (6 bases). Trimming removed 10 bases at V and 3 bases at J, with 19 bases between. The germline V gene has CDR1 MNHNY and CDR2 SVGAGI (reference sequence). This CDR3 spans 14 amino acids. The DNA of the CDR3 is TGTGCCACCACGCCGGCTGGACAGCACTACGAGCAGTACTTC. It is translated as CATTPAGQHYEQYF.

V and J are TRBV5-1 and TRBJ2-7; 9 bases align to TRBD2. Germline lookup yields CDR1 SGHRS and CDR2 YFSETQ. The V and J ends lost 1 base and 1 base, in that order; junction bases with no gene match: 3. The CDR3 sequence is 15 residues long. For the CDR3, the DNA is TGCGCCAGCAGCTTGAATAGCGGGAGTTCCTACGAGCAGTACTTC. This codes for CASSLNSGSSYEQYF. The complete variable domain, with remaining parts taken from reference TRBV5-1 and TRBJ2-7, reads KAGVTQTPRYLIKTRGQQVTLSCSPISGHRSVSWYQQTPGQGLQFLFEYFSETQRNKGNFPGRFSGRQFSNSRSEMNVSTLELGDSALYLCASSLNSGSSYEQYFGPGTRLTVT.

The V and J genes are TRBV11-1 and TRBJ2-7, with 9 bases lining up with TRBD1. Trimming took 0 bases from V and 4 from J; bases not matched to a gene: 4. Germline-derived CDR1 and CDR2 are SGHAT and FQDESV (reference sequence). The CDR3 contains 15 residues. The CDR3 reads CASSLAGTGTYEQYF. The CDR3 DNA sequence: TGTGCCAGCAGCTTAGCCGGGACAGGGACGTACGAGCAGTACTTC.

The gene calls are TRBV30 and TRBJ2-7; D is perhaps TRBD1 (6 bases). The CDR3 contains 13 residues. V lost 2 bases and J 4 bases, leaving 12 bases between the germline ends. The germline CDR1 and CDR2 sequences are GTSNPN and SVGIG (reference sequence). CDR3: CAWSFRRGYEQYF. CDR3 DNA sequence: TGTGCCTGGAGTTTCCGCAGGGGTTACGAGCAGTACTTC.

CDR3 in DNA: TGTGCCAGCAGCTTGGGGACAGGGGGCCCCTACGAGCAGTACTTC. It codes for CASSLGTGGPYEQYF. This rearrangement joins TRBV5-5 to TRBJ2-7, with 11 bases fitting TRBD1. The CDR3 has 15 residues. The germline V gene has CDR1 SGHKS and CDR2 YYEKEE (reference sequence). After removal of 0 bases from V and 2 bases from J, the junction contained 1 base not matched to a gene. The variable domain in full, with the rest retrieved from reference TRBV5-5 and TRBJ2-7, is DAGVTQSPTHLIKTRGQQVTLRCSPISGHKSVSWYQQVLGQGPQFIFQYYEKEERGRGNFPDRFSARQFPNYSSELNVNALLLGDSALYLCASSLGTGGPYEQYFGPGTRLTVT.

The J gene is TRBJ1-6, the V gene TRBV19; D is undetermined. CDR1 and CDR2 (germline): LNHDA, SQIVND (reference sequence). The CDR3 spans 12 residues. Trimming removed 4 bases at V and 13 bases at J, with 11 bases between. CDR3 sequence (DNA): TGTGCCAGTAGTACCTATAACTTGCCCCTCCACTTT. Translation: CASSTYNLPLHF.

The V and J genes are TRBV6-5 and TRBJ1-4, with 7 bases matching TRBD1. This CDR3 spans 15 amino acids. V dropped 7 bases and J dropped 8; count of bases not matched to a gene: 13. Germline CDR1 MNHEY, CDR2 SVGAGI. Here the CDR3 DNA reads TGTGCCAGCATCAAAAGAGGGGGCAGGGAGGAAAAACTGTTTTTT. Translating gives CASIKRGGREEKLFF.

V gene TRBV6-5 combines with J gene TRBJ1-6; D remains unclear. Germline V gene sequence: CDR1 MNHEY, CDR2 SVGAGI. The CDR3 sequence is 13 residues long. Trimming removed 5 bases from V and 7 bases from J, with 9 bases in between. The CDR3 loop reads CASSRTENSPLHF. The CDR3 DNA reads TGTGCCAGCAGTCGGACGGAGAATTCACCCCTCCACTTT.

J is TRBJ1-1 and V is TRBV25-1; tentatively, D is TRBD1 (6 bases). The CDR3 has 13 amino acids. Germline CDR1 and CDR2: MGHDK and SYGVNS. Trimming shortened V by 4 bases and J by 6 bases, and 12 bases separated the two germline ends. The CDR3 DNA sequence: TGTGCCAGCAGTGCGACAGGTTTCTCTGAAGCTTTCTTT. This sequence encodes CASSATGFSEAFF.

This clone was found once. V is TRBV6-1 and J is TRBJ2-7; D is perhaps TRBD1 (6 bases). Trimming pared 1 base from V and 6 bases from J, leaving 25 bases between. CDR1 is MNHNS and CDR2 is SASEGT in the germline V gene. The CDR3 contains 18 residues. The CDR3 is CASSEVTFLSGDRSEQYF. The CDR3 DNA reads as TGTGCCAGCAGTGAAGTGACTTTCCTGAGCGGAGACAGGAGCGAGCAGTACTTC.

The chain is built from TRBV15 and TRBJ2-1; weak D call: TRBD2 (7 bases). CDR1 is LNHNV and CDR2 is YYDKDF in the germline V gene (reference sequence). CDR3 length equals 16 residues. V gave up 1 base and J gave up 4 bases, with 14 bases separating them. DNA of the CDR3: TGTGCCACCAGCAGAGTTGAGGGGGGGAGATACAATGAGCAGTTCTTC. Translated: CATSRVEGGRYNEQFF.

The rearrangement links TRBV19 to TRBJ1-6; 10 bases fit TRBD1. Germline CDR1 is LNHDA and CDR2 is SQIVND (reference sequence). The CDR3 extends over 16 amino acids. J was trimmed by 0 bases and V by 9 bases; bases with no gene match: 5. The CDR3 loop reads CARTGGPSSYNSPLHF. CDR3 in DNA: TGTGCCAGGACAGGGGGCCCGAGCTCCTATAATTCACCCCTCCACTTT. Based on the CDR3 plus reference TRBV19 and TRBJ1-6, the full variable domain is DGGITQSPKYLFRKEGQNVTLSCEQNLNHDAMYWYRQDPGQGLRLIYYSQIVNDFQKGDIAEGYSVSREKKESFPLTVTSAQKNPTAFYLCARTGGPSSYNSPLHFGNGTRLTVT.

CDR3 region: CASSYARKETQYF. CDR3 nucleotide sequence: TGTGCCAGCAGTTACGCTAGAAAAGAGACCCAGTACTTC. V is TRBV6-5 and J is TRBJ2-5; no firm D call. V gave up 2 bases and J gave up 3 bases, with 7 bases separating them. The CDR3 spans 13 residues. Germline assignment: CDR1 MNHEY and CDR2 SVGAGI.

In its sample, this clone was seen once. The genes are TRBV4-3 and TRBJ1-6; D unresolved. V lost 0 bases and J 8 bases, leaving 11 bases between the germline ends. The CDR3 is 15 residues long. The germline V gene encodes CDR1 LGHNA and CDR2 YSLEER. Here the CDR3 reads CASSQDSLTDSPLHF. The CDR3 coding sequence is TGCGCCAGCAGCCAAGATAGCCTTACGGATTCACCCCTCCACTTT.

The V call is TRBV5-1, the J call TRBJ2-3, with TRBD1 matching 7 bases. Germline trimming cut 4 bases from V and 5 bases from J; bases unmatched to any gene: 7. The CDR3 is made up of 14 amino acids. CDR1 SGHRS and CDR2 YFSETQ come from the germline V gene. CDR3 protein: CASSADRAQDTQYF. As DNA, the CDR3 is TGCGCCAGCAGCGCCGACAGGGCCCAAGATACGCAGTATTTT.

The rearrangement joins TRBV7-2 to TRBJ1-5; D unclear. The CDR3 is made up of 15 amino acids. In germline, CDR1 is SGHTA, CDR2 FQGNSA. V was clipped by 0 bases and J by 4 bases, with 10 bases between them. The CDR3 coding sequence is TGTGCCAGCAGCTTAGCGTTTAACACTAATCAGCCCCAGCATTTT. It is translated as CASSLAFNTNQPQHF. Full variable domain (missing parts from reference TRBV7-2 and TRBJ1-5): GAGVSQSPSNKVTEKGKDVELRCDPISGHTALYWYRQSLGQGLEFLIYFQGNSAPDKSGLPSDRFSAERTGGSVSTLTIQRTQQEDSAVYLCASSLAFNTNQPQHFGDGTRLSIL.

V usage is TRBV6-2 or TRBV6-3 and J usage is TRBJ2-3; the match to TRBD2 covers 8 bases. The CDR3 totals 18 residues. V lost 6 bases to trimming and J lost 3 bases; unmatched junction nucleotides: 17. Germline loops: CDR1 MNHEY, CDR2 SVGEGT. CDR3 sequence (DNA): TGTGCCAGCAGCCCTCCGGGACTAGGGGAAGTCGGGACAGATACGCAGTATTTT. Amino acids: CASSPPGLGEVGTDTQYF.

V is TRBV6-5 and J is TRBJ1-2; 7 nucleotides align to TRBD1. The V gene end was trimmed by 6 bases and the J gene end by 1 base; junction bases not matched to a gene: 5. The CDR3 loop spans 14 amino acids. Germline CDR1 and CDR2: MNHEY and SVGAGI. The CDR3: CASRYRDSNYGYTF. The CDR3 DNA sequence: TGTGCCAGCAGGTACCGGGACAGTAACTATGGCTACACCTTC.

The chain is built from TRBV27 and TRBJ1-2, with 10 bases fitting TRBD1. CDR1 and CDR2 from the germline V gene are MNHEY and SMNVEV (reference sequence). The CDR3 covers 16 residues. V lost 5 bases to trimming and J lost 2 bases; unmatched junction nucleotides: 8. The CDR3 nucleotides read TGTGCCAGCAGTACATTAGACAGGGGGCTAAACTATGGCTACACCTTC. Amino acid sequence: CASSTLDRGLNYGYTF.

CDR3 residues: CATSDSDVGNTGELFF. As DNA, the CDR3 is TGTGCCACCAGTGATTCTGACGTAGGGAACACCGGGGAGCTGTTTTTT. V usage is TRBV24-1 and J usage is TRBJ2-2; D not certain. Trimming shortened V by 2 bases and J by 1 base, and 10 bases separated the two germline ends. This CDR3 is built from 16 residues. Germline V lookup: CDR1 KGHDR, CDR2 SFDVKD.

V and J are TRBV24-1 and TRBJ2-7; TRBD1 aligns across 7 bases. The V gene end was trimmed by 2 bases and the J gene end by 12 bases; junction bases not matched to a gene: 6. CDR1 and CDR2 from the germline V gene are KGHDR and SFDVKD. The CDR3 loop spans 12 amino acids. DNA for the CDR3: TGTGCCACCAGTGATTCACACAGGGGAAGGTACTTC. Translating it yields CATSDSHRGRYF.

CDR3 sequence (DNA): TGTGCCAGCAGCCTCAGGACAGGGGTGAGTCAGCCCCAGCATTTT. Its protein product is CASSLRTGVSQPQHF. This chain links TRBV7-8 with TRBJ1-5; TRBD1 agrees at 9 bases. The J segment lost 6 bases and the V segment lost 5 bases, leaving 8 bases of the junction unmatched. This CDR3 is 15 amino acids long. Germline-derived CDR1 and CDR2 are SGHVS and FQNEAQ.

The chain recombines TRBV6-5 with TRBJ1-5; TRBD1 matches at 7 bases. Germline assignment: CDR1 MNHEY and CDR2 SVGAGI. V lost 6 bases to trimming and J lost 3 bases; unmatched junction nucleotides: 8. The length of the CDR3 is 15 residues. Written as DNA, the CDR3 is TGTGCCAGCAGCCGACAGGGCCTCAACAATCAGCCCCAGCATTTT. As protein: CASSRQGLNNQPQHF.